Each of the 10 T cell receptor beta chains below was sequenced from the same sample in a study of T cell clonality in common variable immunodeficiency. Repertoires were generated with immunoSEQ multiplex PCR, while TCRdb's copy carries only in-frame clones and drops some. The sample includes 55,000 or so clones, none of them occurring once. The sample was peripheral blood mononuclear cells. These receptors were taken from a person aged 18 to 70 in good health.

This clone was detected many times. Coverage ceases 3 residues before the CDR3 finishes, and the germline J gene fills in the end. The chain links TRBV20-1 to TRBJ2-7; possibly TRBD1 for D (6 bases). Deletions cut 5 bases from V and 0 bases from J, with 8 bases between. The CDR3 length is 12 residues. The germline CDR1 and CDR2 sequences are DFQATT and SNEGSKA (reference sequence). The CDR3 spells CSARDTSYEQYF. The CDR3 DNA, read in part, is TGCAGTGCTCGGGACACCTCCTACGAG.

The sample holds many counts of this clone. The read is 3 residues too short to cover the CDR3 end, so that end is filled in from the germline J gene. The chain couples TRBV10-3 to TRBJ2-3; 11 nucleotides line up with TRBD2. Germline CDR1 is ENHRY and CDR2 is SYGVKD. CDR3 length: 16 residues. V lost 6 bases to trimming and J lost 3 bases; unmatched junction nucleotides: 8. CDR3 residues: CAIRPNSGRVTDTQYF. Incomplete CDR3 DNA: TGTGCCATCAGACCAAATAGCGGGAGGGTTACAGATACG.

This clone was recorded many times. The read finishes 3 residues shy of the CDR3 end, and the germline J gene is used to complete it. J is TRBJ2-2 and V is TRBV5-6; D may be TRBD1 (6 bases). The CDR3 spans 14 residues. Germline V lookup: CDR1 SGHDT, CDR2 YYEEEE. Trimming stripped 1 base from V and 6 bases from J, with 10 bases between. The CDR3 sequence: CASSLWAGAGELFF. The covered CDR3 bases are TGTGCCAGCAGCTTGTGGGCAGGGGCCGGGGAG.

There are many counts of this clone. The read is 3 residues too short to cover the CDR3 end, so that end is filled in from the germline J gene. V usage is TRBV19 and J usage is TRBJ2-1, with 10 bases matching TRBD2. Trimming at V came to 5 bases and at J to 5 bases, leaving 12 bases not matched to a gene. Germline V gene sequence: CDR1 LNHDA, CDR2 SQIVND (reference sequence). This CDR3 comprises 17 residues. The covered CDR3 bases are TGTGCCAGTAGTGCCGGACGGGGACTAGCGTTGAACAATGAG. This codes for CASSAGRGLALNNE. The full CDR3 protein reads CASSAGRGLALNNEQFF.

Ten or more counts support this clone. The CDR3 is cut off 3 residues early in the read; its end comes from the germline J gene. The genes are TRBV19 and TRBJ2-1; D call uncertain. V dropped 5 bases and J dropped 2 bases, with 13 bases sitting between them. This CDR3 is built from 15 residues. The V gene's germline CDR1 is LNHDA and CDR2 SQIVND (reference sequence). The DNA read from the CDR3 is TGTGCCAGTAGTGCGAGAGAGATCCCCTACAATGAG. Protein sequence: CASSAREIPYNE. In full, the CDR3 reads CASSAREIPYNEQFF.

This clone came up a few times. The missing CDR3 end, 3 residues past where the read stops, is filled in from the germline J gene. V is TRBV7-2 and J is TRBJ2-7; perhaps TRBD1 as D (5 bases). V was clipped by 5 bases and J by 2 bases, with 13 bases between them. Germline CDR1 reads SGHTA; CDR2 reads FQGNSA. This CDR3 spans 14 amino acids. The sequenced part of the CDR3 DNA is TGTGCCAGCAGCCCCGTAGGGGTTGCCTACGAG. Amino acids: CASSPVGVAYE. The CDR3 in its entirety is CASSPVGVAYEQYF.

At least ten counts were recorded for this clone. The junction shows a germline mismatch at one end, possibly a read error. Read sequence stops 3 residues before the CDR3 end, and the germline J gene provides the missing end. V is TRBV20-1 and J is TRBJ1-1, with D maybe TRBD1 (5 bases). Germline CDR1 DFQATT, CDR2 SNEGSKA (reference sequence). The CDR3 contains 11 residues. The DNA read from the CDR3 is TGTAGTGCCCCCGGGGGGGTCGAA. It encodes CSAPGGVE. The full CDR3 protein reads CSAPGGVEAFF.

This clone occurred many times. The read halts 3 residues ahead of the CDR3 end, with the missing end drawn from the germline J gene. The V and J genes are TRBV20-1 and TRBJ2-7, with TRBD1 matching 9 bases. Trimming took 4 bases from V and 3 from J; bases not matched to a gene: 7. The CDR3 covers 14 residues. Germline values: CDR1 DFQATT, CDR2 SNEGSKA (reference sequence). The CDR3 bases that were read are TGCAGTGCTAAGCCCCGGGACAGGGTCTACGAG. Its translation: CSAKPRDRVYE. Given in full, the CDR3 is CSAKPRDRVYEQYF.

This clone was found many times. The CDR3 extends 3 residues past the end of the read, so its final part is completed from the germline J gene. This chain connects TRBV7-2 to TRBJ2-1; D unclear. The CDR3 is 11 residues long. Germline values: CDR1 SGHTA, CDR2 FQGNSA. The V end lost 5 bases, the J end lost 4 bases, and 3 bases lay between the germline ends. CDR3 protein: CASSPYNEQFF. The CDR3 DNA, read in part, is TGTGCCAGCAGCCCTTACAATGAG.

At least ten counts were recorded for this clone. The sequenced fragment ends 3 residues before the CDR3 boundary, so the rest is inferred from the germline J gene. The chain combines TRBV20-1 with TRBJ1-5; D perhaps matches TRBD1 (6 bases). The CDR3 loop spans 17 amino acids. The ends were cut back, 6 bases at V and 3 bases at J, with 24 bases in the middle. From germline, CDR1 is DFQATT and CDR2 SNEGSKA (reference sequence). The part of the CDR3 DNA that was read is TGCAGTGCCAAAAGGACAGCTGTGGGGGCGAACAATCAGCCC. Translating it yields CSAKRTAVGANNQP. The whole CDR3 reads CSAKRTAVGANNQPQHF.